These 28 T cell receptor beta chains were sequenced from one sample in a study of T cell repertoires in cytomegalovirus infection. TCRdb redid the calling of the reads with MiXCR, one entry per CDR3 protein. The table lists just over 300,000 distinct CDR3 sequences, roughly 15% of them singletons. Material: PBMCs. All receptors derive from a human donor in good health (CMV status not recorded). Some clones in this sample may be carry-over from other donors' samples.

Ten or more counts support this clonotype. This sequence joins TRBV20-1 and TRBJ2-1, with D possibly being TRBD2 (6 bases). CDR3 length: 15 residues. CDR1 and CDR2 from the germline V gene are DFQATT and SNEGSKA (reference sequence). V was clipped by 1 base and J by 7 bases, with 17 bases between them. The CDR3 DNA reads TGCAGTGCTAGAGTTTTGACTAGTTCCTTAAATGAGCAGTTCTTC. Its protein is CSARVLTSSLNEQFF.

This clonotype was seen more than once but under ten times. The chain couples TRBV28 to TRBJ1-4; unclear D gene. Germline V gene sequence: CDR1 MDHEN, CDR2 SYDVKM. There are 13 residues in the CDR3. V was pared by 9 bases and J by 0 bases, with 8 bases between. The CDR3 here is CASGQPTNEKLFF. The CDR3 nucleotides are TGTGCCAGTGGGCAGCCAACTAATGAAAAACTGTTTTTT.

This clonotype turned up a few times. DNA for the CDR3: TGCAGTGCTAGAGCGGACAGACCCTACGAGCAGTACTTC. This translates into CSARADRPYEQYF. The chain recombines TRBV20-1 with TRBJ2-7, with a possible D match to TRBD1 (6 bases). There are 13 residues in the CDR3. CDR1 and CDR2 from the germline V gene are DFQATT and SNEGSKA (reference sequence). Trimming removed 1 base from V and 2 bases from J, with 9 bases in between.

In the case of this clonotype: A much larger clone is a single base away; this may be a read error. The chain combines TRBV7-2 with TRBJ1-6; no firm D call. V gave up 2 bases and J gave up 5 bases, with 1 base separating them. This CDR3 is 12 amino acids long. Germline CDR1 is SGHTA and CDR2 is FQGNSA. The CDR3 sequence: CASSLNNSPLHF. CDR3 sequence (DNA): TGTGCCAGCAGCTTAAATAATTCACCCCTCCACTTT.

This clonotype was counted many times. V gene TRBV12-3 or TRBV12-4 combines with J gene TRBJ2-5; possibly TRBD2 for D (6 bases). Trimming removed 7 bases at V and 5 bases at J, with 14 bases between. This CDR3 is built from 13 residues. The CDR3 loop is CASNRGTEETQYF. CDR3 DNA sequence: TGTGCCAGCAACAGAGGGACTGAGGAGACCCAGTACTTC.

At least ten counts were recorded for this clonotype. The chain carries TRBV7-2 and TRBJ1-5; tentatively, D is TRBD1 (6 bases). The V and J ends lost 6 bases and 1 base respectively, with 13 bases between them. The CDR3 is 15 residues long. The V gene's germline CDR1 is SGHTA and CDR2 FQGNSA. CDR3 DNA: TGTGCCAGCAGTCCTCAGGGGATGAGCAATCAGCCCCAGCATTTT. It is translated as CASSPQGMSNQPQHF.

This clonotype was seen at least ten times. The CDR3 coding sequence is TGTGCCAGCAGCCCAATGGCCGGACAGGTGAATTCACCCCTCCACTTT. The encoded protein is CASSPMAGQVNSPLHF. The genes are TRBV7-2 and TRBJ1-6; TRBD1 matches at 7 bases. The trim removed 5 bases at V and 7 bases at J, leaving 11 bases unmatched. CDR3 length: 16 amino acids. Germline CDR1 SGHTA, CDR2 FQGNSA.

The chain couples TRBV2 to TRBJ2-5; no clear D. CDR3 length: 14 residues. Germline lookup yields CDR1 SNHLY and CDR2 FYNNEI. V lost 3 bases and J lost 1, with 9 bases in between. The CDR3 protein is CASSDKSIQETQYF. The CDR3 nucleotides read TGTGCCAGCAGTGATAAGTCAATCCAAGAGACCCAGTACTTC.

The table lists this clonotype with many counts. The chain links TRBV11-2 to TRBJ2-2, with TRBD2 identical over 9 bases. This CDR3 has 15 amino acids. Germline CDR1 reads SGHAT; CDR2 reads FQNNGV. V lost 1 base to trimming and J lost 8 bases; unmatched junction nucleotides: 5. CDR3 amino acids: CASSLVRLAGGELFF. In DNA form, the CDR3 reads TGTGCCAGCAGCTTAGTCCGTCTAGCGGGGGGGGAGCTGTTTTTT.

Here the CDR3 DNA reads TGTGCCACCAGTCAGACGGAGTCCGCGTACAATGAGCAGTTCTTC. It codes for CATSQTESAYNEQFF. The chain uses TRBV15 and TRBJ2-1, with D unresolved. V was shortened by 6 bases and J by 4 bases, with 16 bases between the two germline ends. The CDR3 is made up of 15 amino acids. Germline V lookup: CDR1 LNHNV, CDR2 YYDKDF (reference sequence).

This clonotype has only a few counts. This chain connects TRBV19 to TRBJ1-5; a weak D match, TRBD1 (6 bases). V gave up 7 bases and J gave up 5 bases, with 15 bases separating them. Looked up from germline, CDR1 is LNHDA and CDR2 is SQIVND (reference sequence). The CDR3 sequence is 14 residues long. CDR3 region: CASNGQPYDQPQHF. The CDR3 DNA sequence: TGTGCCAGTAACGGACAGCCCTATGATCAGCCCCAGCATTTT.

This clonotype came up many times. CDR3 sequence reads: CASSFKPTGDTEAFF. The CDR3, as DNA: TGTGCCAGCAGCTTTAAGCCGACAGGGGACACTGAAGCTTTCTTT. The chain joins TRBV7-2 to TRBJ1-1, with 8 bases aligning to TRBD1. The CDR3 has 15 amino acids. J was trimmed by 3 bases and V by 3 bases; bases with no gene match: 6. Germline CDR1 reads SGHTA; CDR2 reads FQGNSA.

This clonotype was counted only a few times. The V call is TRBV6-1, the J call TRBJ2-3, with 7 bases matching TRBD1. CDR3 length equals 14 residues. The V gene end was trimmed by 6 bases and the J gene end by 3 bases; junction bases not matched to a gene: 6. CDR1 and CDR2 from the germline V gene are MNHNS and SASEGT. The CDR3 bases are TGTGCCAGCAGAGCCCGACAGGGAACAGATACGCAGTATTTT. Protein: CASRARQGTDTQYF.

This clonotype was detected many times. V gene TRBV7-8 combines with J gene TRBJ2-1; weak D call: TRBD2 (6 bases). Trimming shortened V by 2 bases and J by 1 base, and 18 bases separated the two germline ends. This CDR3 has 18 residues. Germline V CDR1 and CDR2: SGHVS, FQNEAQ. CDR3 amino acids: CASSLSRPGGASYNEQFF. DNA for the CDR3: TGTGCCAGCAGCTTAAGTCGACCCGGGGGAGCGTCCTACAATGAGCAGTTCTTC.

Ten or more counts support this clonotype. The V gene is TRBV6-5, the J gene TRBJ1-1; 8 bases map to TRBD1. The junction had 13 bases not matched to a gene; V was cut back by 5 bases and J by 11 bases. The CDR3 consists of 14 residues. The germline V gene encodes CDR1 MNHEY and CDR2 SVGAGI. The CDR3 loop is CASSPQSGRGQAFF. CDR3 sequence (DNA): TGTGCCAGCAGTCCCCAATCTGGCAGGGGGCAGGCTTTCTTT.

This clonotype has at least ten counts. The CDR3 sequence is CASSPLAPGQGNNEQFF. The CDR3 DNA sequence: TGTGCCAGCAGCCCCCTGGCCCCCGGACAGGGAAACAATGAGCAGTTCTTC. This rearrangement joins TRBV7-6 to TRBJ2-1; 8 bases are shared with TRBD1. The CDR3 spans 17 residues. Trimming at V came to 5 bases and at J to 5 bases, leaving 14 bases not matched to a gene. Germline V CDR1 and CDR2: SGHVS, FNYEAQ.

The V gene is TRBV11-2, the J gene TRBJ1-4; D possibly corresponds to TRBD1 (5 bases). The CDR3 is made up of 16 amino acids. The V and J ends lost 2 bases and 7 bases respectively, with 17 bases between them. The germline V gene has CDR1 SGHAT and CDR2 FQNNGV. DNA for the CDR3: TGTGCCAGCAGCTTAACCACAGGAGGAGGAGGTGAAAAACTGTTTTTT. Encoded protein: CASSLTTGGGGEKLFF.

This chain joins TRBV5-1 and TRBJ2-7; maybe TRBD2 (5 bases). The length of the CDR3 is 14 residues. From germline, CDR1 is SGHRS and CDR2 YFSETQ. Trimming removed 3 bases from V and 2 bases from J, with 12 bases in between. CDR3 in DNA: TGCGCCAGCAGCTCGGACTTATTGGCCTACGAGCAGTACTTC. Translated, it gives CASSSDLLAYEQYF.

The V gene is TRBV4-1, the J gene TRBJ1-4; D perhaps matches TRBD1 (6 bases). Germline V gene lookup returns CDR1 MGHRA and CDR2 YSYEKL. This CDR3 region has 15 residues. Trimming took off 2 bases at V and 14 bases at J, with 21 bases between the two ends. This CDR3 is CASSQSDSLLGQLFF. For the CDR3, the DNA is TGCGCCAGCAGCCAATCGGACAGCCTGCTGGGCCAGCTGTTTTTT.

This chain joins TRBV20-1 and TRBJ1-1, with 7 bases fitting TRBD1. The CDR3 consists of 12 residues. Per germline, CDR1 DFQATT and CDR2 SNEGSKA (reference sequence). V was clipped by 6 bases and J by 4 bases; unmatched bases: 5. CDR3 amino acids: CSAEDRVTEAFF. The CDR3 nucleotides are TGCAGTGCCGAAGACAGGGTCACTGAAGCTTTCTTT.

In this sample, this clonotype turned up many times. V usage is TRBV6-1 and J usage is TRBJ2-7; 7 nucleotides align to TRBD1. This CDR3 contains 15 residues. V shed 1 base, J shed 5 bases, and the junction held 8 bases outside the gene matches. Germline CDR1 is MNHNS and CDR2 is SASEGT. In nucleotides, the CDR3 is TGTGCCAGCAGTGAAGTTTGGACAGGCGGGCACGAGCAGTACTTC. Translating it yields CASSEVWTGGHEQYF.

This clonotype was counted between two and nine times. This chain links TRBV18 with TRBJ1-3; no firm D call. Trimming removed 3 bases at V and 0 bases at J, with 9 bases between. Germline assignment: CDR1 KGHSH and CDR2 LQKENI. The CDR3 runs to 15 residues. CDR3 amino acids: CASSPSRDSGNTIYF. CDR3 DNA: TGTGCCAGCTCACCCAGTAGAGACTCTGGAAACACCATATATTTT.

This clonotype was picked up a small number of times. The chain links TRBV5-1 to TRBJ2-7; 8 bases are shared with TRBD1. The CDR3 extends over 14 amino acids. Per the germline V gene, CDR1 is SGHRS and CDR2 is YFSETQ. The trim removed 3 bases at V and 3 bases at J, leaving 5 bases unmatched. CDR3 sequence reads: CASSSIDRGYEQYF. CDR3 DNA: TGCGCCAGCAGCTCAATCGACAGGGGCTACGAGCAGTACTTC.

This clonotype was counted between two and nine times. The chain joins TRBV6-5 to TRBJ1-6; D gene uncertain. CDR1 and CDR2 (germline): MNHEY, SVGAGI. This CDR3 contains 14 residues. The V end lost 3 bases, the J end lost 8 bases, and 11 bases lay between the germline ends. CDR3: CASSYTTDYSPLHF. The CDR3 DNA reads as TGTGCCAGCAGTTATACAACGGATTATTCACCCCTCCACTTT.

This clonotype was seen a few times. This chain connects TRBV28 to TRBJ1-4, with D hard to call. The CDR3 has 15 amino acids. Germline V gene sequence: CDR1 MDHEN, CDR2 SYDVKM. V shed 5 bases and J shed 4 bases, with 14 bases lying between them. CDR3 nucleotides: TGTGCCAGCAGTGTAACTGGCAGTCTTAATGAAAAACTGTTTTTT. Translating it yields CASSVTGSLNEKLFF.

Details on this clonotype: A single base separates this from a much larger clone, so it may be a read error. This chain's CDR3 is CASSTVCGLNTEAFF. The CDR3, as DNA: TGTGCCAGCAGCACCGTGTGTGGTCTGAACACTGAAGCTTTCTTT. V and J are TRBV7-2 and TRBJ1-1; no definite D call. The ends were cut back, 5 bases at V and 0 bases at J, with 13 bases in the middle. This CDR3 has 15 amino acids. CDR1 is SGHTA, CDR2 FQGNSA, per germline.

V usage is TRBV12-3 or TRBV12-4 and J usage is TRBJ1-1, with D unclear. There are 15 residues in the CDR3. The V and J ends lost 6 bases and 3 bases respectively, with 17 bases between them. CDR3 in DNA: TGTGCCAGCAGCCTACCGAGGGTGGTGGACACTGAAGCTTTCTTT. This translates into CASSLPRVVDTEAFF.

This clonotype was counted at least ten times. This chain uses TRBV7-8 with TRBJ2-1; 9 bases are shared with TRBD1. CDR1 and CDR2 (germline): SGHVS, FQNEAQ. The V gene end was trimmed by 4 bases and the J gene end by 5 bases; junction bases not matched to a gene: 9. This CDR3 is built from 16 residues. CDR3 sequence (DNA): TGTGCCAGCAGCTCTAGAGGGCGGACAGGGGACAATGAGCAGTTCTTC. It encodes CASSSRGRTGDNEQFF.